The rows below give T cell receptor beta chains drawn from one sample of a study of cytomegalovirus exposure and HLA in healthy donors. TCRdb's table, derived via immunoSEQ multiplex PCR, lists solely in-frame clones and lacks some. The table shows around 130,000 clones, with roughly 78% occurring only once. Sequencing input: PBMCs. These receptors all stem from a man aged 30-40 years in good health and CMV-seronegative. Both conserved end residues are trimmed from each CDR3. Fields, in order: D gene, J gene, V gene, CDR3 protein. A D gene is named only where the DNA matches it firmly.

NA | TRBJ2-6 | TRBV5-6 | ASSFRSVSGANVLT
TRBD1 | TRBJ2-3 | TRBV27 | ASCRQGLTDTQY
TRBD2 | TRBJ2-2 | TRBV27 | ASRHTSGGNTGELF
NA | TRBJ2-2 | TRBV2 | ASPGSGTGELF
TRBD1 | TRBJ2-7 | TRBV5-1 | ASSLAQGAVYEQY
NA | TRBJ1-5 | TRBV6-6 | ASSLGLNQPQH
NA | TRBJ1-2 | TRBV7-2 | ASSPSGANYGYT
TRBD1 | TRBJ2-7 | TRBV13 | ASSLARGSYEQY
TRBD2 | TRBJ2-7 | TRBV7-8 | ASSVQPPGLAGASQY
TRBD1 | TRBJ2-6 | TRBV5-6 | ASSWILTGVSSGANVLT
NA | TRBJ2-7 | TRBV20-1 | SLRRSYEQY
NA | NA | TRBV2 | ASRQGYEQY
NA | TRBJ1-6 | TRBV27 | ASSFYNSPLH
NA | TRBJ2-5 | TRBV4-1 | ASSRPGWQETQY
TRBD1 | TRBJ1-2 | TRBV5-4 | ASSTRQGRGGYT
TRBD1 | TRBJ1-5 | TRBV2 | ASSPGQDNQPQH
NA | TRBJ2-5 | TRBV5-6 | ASSPAPGTQY
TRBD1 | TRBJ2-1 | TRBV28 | ASSLVTGNYNEQF
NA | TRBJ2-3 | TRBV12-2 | ASRSHWRGDTDTQY
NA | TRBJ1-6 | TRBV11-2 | ASSLDRVKGDSPLH
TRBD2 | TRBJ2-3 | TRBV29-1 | SVGGGVTDTQY
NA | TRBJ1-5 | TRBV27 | ASSLSSARQPQH
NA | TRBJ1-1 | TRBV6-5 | ASSYGGALENTEAF
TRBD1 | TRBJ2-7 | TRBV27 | ASSPGTGVWEQY
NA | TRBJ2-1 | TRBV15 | ATSRGTSSNEQF
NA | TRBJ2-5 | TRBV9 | ASSVSGLTRETQY
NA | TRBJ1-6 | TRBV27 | ASSSVDSGRPPLH
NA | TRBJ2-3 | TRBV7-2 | ASKGGLDTQY
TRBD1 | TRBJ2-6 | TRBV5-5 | ASSFQGAAGANVLT
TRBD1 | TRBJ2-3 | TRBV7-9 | ASSYTGGSTDTQY
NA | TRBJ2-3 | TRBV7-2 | ASSLDSHTQY
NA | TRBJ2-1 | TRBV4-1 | ASSQEGLGEQF
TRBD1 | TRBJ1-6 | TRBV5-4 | ASSFRDRVSPLH
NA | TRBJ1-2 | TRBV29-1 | SVLETENNYGYT
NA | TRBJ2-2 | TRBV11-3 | ASSLFSGKNTGELF
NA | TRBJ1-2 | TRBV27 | ASSLHPEFGYT
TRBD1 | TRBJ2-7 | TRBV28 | ASSRGGTGGSEQY
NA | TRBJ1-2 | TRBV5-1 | ASSPRGANYGYT
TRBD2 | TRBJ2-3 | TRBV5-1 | ASSLKLGLAELETQY
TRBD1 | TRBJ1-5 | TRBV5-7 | ASSLGQGADQPQH
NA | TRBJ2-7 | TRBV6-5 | ASSRLGGEQY
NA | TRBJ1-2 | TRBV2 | ASLPGTNYGYT